This TCR beta chain derives from a study of human T cells and chemical hapten exposure. Study overall: Patch testing placed 0.01% DPC on the upper back, with readings at 6 days. Study outcomes and limitations: TCRs at a frequency above 1 in 1000 stayed unchanged with DPC sensitization.

Unmatched junction bases numbered 1, after V lost 11 bases and J lost 2 bases. Germline CDR1 reads SNHLY; CDR2 reads FYNNEI. The CDR3 consists of 12 residues. It was the library that attached unique molecular identifiers to individual cDNA molecules. TCRdb re-derived calls from the RACE reads in MiXCR, one entry per CDR3 protein. The data hold tens of thousands of distinct CDR3 sequences, with over 7.5% observed a single time. Only a few counts were recorded for this clonotype. What it binds is unknown. Indicated time point: patch test 3, about 24 weeks after DPC sensitization. Treatment reported: therapeutic diphenylcyclopropenone sensitization with weekly scalp DPC. Whole blood, unfractionated, served as the material for total RNA extraction.

The receptor's source is a man in his forties or fifties with alopecia areata. Some clones in this sample may be carry-over from other donors' samples. Source: whole blood, taken in connection with sensitization to the hapten diphenylcyclopropenone (DPC). This chain uses TRBV2 with TRBJ2-7; TRBD1 aligns across 12 bases. The CDR3 loop reads CAGTGGPYEQYF. As DNA, the CDR3 is TGTGCCGGGACAGGGGGCCCCTACGAGCAGTACTTC.